This T cell receptor beta chain was observed in a study of cytomegalovirus exposure and HLA in healthy donors. Study results and caveats: In a later analysis, productive TCRs from donors in an Asian-associated ancestry cluster reportedly carried fewer N-insertions than the cohort mean.

Of note for this clone: Antigen unknown.

The germline V and J ends were trimmed by 7 bases and 0 bases, with 8 bases remaining between them. CDR3 length equals 13 residues. Looked up from germline, CDR1 is KGHSH and CDR2 is LQKENI. The PCR made use of 60 Vbeta and 13 Jbeta primers. Per the authors' pipeline: In a later analysis, roughly 86 million unique TCR beta chains included roughly 11 million shared by two or more donors. TCRdb keeps only in-frame clones here, not all; method: immunoSEQ multiplex PCR. V, J and clone size were drawn from that table, and D and trimming were deduced from the DNA. Of about 120,000 clones in the sample, approximately 80% were seen once.

This chain links TRBV18 with TRBJ2-3; D call uncertain. This clonotype was obtained from a woman in her forties in good health and CMV-seronegative. Sequencing input: PBMCs. DNA for the CDR3: TGTGCCAGCTGCGTCCACAGCACAGATACGCAGTATTTT. It is translated as CASCVHSTDTQYF.